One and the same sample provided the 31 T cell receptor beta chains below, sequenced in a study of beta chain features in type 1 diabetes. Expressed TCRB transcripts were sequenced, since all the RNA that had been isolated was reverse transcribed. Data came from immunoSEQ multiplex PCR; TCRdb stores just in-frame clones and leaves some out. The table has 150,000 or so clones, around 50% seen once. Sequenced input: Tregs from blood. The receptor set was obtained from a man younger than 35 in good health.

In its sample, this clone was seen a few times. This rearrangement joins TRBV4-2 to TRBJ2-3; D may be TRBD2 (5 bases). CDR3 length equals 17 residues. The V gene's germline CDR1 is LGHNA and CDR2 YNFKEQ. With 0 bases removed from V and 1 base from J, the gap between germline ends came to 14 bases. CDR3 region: CASSQDSGSDRTDTQYF. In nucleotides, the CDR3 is TGTGCCAGCAGCCAAGATTCTGGGAGCGATCGCACAGATACGCAGTATTTT.

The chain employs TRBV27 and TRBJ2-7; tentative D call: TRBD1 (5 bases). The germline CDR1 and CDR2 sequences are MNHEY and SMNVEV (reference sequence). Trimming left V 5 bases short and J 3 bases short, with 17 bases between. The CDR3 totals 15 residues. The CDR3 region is CASSPRKGAVYEQYF. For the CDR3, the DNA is TGTGCCAGCAGTCCCCGGAAAGGGGCAGTCTACGAGCAGTACTTC.

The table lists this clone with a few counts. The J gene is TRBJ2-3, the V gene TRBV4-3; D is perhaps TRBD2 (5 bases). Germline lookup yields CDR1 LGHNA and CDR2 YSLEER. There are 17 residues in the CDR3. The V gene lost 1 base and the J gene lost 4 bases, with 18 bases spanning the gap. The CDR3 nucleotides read TGCGCCAGCAGCCAAGGAATCGAGCGGAGATGGGCAGATACGCAGTATTTT. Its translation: CASSQGIERRWADTQYF.

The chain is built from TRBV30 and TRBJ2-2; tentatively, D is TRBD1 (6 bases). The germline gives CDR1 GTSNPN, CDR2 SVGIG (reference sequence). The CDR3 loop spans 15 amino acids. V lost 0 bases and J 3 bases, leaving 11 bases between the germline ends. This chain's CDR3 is CAWSVLPGDTGELFF. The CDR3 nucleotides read TGTGCCTGGAGTGTACTACCAGGGGACACCGGGGAGCTGTTTTTT.

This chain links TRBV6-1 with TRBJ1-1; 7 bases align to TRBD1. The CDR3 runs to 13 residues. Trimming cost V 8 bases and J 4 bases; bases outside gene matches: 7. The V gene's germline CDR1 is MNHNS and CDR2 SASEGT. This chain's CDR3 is CASHNRGRTEAFF. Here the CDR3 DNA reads TGTGCCAGCCACAACAGGGGCCGCACTGAAGCTTTCTTT.

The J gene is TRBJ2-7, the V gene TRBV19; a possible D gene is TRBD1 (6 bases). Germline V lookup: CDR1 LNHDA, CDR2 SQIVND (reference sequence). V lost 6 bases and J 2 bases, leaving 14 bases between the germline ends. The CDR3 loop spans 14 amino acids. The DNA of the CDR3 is TGTGCCAGTAGATCCGGGACACCCACCTACGAGCAGTACTTC. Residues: CASRSGTPTYEQYF.

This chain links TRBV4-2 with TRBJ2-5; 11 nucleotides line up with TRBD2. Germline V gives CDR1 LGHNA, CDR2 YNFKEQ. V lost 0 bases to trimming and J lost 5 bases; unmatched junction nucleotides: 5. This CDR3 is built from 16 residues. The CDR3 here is CASSQDGTSGGETQYF. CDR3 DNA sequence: TGTGCCAGCAGCCAAGACGGAACTAGCGGGGGCGAGACCCAGTACTTC.

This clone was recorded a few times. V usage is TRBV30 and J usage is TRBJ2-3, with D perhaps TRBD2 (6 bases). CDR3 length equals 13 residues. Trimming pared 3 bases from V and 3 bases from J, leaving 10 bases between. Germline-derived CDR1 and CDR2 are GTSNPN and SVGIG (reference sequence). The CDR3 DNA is TGTGCCTGGAGGGTCCGGGGGACAGATACGCAGTATTTT. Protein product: CAWRVRGTDTQYF.

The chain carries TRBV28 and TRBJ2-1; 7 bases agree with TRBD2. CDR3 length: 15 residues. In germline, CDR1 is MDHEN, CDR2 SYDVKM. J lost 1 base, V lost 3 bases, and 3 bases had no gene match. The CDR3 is CASSLGGGSYNEQFF. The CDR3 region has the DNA TGTGCCAGCAGTTTGGGGGGGGGATCCTACAATGAGCAGTTCTTC.

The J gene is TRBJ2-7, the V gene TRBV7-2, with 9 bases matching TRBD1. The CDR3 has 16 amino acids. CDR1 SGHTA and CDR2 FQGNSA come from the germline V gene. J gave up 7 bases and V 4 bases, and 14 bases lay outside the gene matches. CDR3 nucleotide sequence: TGTGCCAGCAGCTCCCGACAGGGGGTGCGACTTGGGGAGCAGTACTTC. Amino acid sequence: CASSSRQGVRLGEQYF.

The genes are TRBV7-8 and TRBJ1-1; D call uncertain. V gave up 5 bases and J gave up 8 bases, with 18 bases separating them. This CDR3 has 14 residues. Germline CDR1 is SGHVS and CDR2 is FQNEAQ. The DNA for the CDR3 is TGTGCCAGCAGCCCCCAAAACGGGGTGGTAGAAGCTTTCTTT. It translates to CASSPQNGVVEAFF.

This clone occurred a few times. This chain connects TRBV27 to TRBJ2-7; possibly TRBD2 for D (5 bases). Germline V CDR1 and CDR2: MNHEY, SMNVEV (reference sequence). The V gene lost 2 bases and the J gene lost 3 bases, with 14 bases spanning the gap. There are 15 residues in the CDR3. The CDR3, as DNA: TGTGCCAGCAGTTTAAGCGGTACCTTAAACTACGAGCAGTACTTC. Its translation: CASSLSGTLNYEQYF.

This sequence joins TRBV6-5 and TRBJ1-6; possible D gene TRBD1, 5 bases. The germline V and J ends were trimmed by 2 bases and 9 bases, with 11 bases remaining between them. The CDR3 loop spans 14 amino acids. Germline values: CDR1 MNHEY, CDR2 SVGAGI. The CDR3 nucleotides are TGTGCCAGCAGTTACCCCGCGGGGGGTTCACCCCTCCACTTT. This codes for CASSYPAGGSPLHF.

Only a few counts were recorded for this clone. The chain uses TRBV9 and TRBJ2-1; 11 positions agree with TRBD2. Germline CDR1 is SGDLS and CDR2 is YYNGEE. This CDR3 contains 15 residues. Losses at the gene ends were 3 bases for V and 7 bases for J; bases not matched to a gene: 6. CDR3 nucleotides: TGTGCCAGCAGCGCCGGACTAGCGGGTATGAATGAGCAGTTCTTC. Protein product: CASSAGLAGMNEQFF.

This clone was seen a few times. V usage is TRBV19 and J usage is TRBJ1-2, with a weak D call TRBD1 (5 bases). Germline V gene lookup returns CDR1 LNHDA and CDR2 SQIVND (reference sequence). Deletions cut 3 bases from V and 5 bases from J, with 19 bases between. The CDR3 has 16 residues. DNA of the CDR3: TGTGCCAGTAGTATCGCGCTCCGGGGGAATCGATATGGCTACACCTTC. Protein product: CASSIALRGNRYGYTF.

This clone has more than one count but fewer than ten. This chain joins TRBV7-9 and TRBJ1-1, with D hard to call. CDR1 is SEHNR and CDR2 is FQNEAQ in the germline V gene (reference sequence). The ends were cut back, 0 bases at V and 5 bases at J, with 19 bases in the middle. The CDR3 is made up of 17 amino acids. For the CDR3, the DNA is TGTGCCAGCAGCTTAGCCCAGGCCCCCCGCCTCATTACTGAAGCTTTCTTT. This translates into CASSLAQAPRLITEAFF. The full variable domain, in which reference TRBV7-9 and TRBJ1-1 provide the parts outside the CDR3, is DTGVSQNPRHKITKRGQNVTFRCDPISEHNRLYWYRQTLGQGPEFLTYFQNEAQLEKSRLLSDRFSAERPKGSFSTLEIQRTEQGDSAMYLCASSLAQAPRLITEAFFGQGTRLTVV.

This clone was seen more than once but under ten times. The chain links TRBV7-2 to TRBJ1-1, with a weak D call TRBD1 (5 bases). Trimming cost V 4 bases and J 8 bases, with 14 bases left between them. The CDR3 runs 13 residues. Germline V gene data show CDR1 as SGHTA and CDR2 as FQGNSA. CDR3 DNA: TGTGCCAGCAGCTCAACAAGGGGAAGGGAAGCTTTCTTT. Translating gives CASSSTRGREAFF.

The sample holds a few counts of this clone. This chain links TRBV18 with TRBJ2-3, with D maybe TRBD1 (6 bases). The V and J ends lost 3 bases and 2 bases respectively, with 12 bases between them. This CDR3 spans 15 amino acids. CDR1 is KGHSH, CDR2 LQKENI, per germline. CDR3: CASSPRQEITDTQYF. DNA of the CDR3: TGTGCCAGCTCACCTAGACAGGAGATCACAGATACGCAGTATTTT.

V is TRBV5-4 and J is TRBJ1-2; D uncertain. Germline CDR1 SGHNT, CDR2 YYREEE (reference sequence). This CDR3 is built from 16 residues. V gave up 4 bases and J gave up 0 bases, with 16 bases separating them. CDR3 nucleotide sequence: TGTGCCAGCAGCCCGGGAGGAAGGTTAGCTAACTATGGCTACACCTTC. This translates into CASSPGGRLANYGYTF.

The CDR3 protein is CASSPTGVTPHNEQFF. The CDR3 DNA is TGTGCCAGCTCCCCTACCGGGGTGACCCCCCACAATGAGCAGTTCTTC. The chain uses TRBV18 and TRBJ2-1, with D perhaps matching TRBD2 (5 bases). V was pared by 6 bases and J by 5 bases, with 20 bases between. This CDR3 is built from 16 residues. The germline CDR1 and CDR2 sequences are KGHSH and LQKENI.

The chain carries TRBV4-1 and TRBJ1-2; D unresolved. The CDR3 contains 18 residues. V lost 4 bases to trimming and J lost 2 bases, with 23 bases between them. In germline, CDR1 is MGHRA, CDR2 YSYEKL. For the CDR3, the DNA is TGCGCCAGCAGCCTCTCCGGGAACCCCCCATCGCTCAACTATGGCTACACCTTC. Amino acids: CASSLSGNPPSLNYGYTF.

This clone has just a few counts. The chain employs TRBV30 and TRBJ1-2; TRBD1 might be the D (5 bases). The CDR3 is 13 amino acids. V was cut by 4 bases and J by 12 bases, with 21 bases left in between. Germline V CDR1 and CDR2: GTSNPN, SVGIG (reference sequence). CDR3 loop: CAWTPRGGGGHTF. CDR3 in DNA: TGTGCCTGGACCCCGCGGGGCGGCGGAGGCCACACCTTC.

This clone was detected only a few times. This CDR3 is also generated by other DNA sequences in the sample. The CDR3 spells CASSLGQNYGYTF. DNA of the CDR3: TGCGCCAGCAGCTTGGGACAGAACTATGGCTACACCTTC. V usage is TRBV5-1 and J usage is TRBJ1-2, with D perhaps TRBD1 (5 bases). V was clipped by 0 bases and J by 2 bases, with 5 bases between them. This CDR3 spans 13 amino acids. Germline V gene data show CDR1 as SGHRS and CDR2 as YFSETQ.

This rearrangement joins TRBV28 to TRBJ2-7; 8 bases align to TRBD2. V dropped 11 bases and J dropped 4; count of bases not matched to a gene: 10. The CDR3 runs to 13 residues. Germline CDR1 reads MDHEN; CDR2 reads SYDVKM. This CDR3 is CASRRGGLYEQYF. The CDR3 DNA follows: TGTGCCTCCCGCCGGGGGGGCTTGTACGAGCAGTACTTC. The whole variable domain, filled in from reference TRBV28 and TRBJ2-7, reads DVKVTQSSRYLVKRTGEKVFLECVQDMDHENMFWYRQDPGLGLRLIYFSYDVKMKEKGDIPEGYSVSREKKERFSLILESASTNQTSMYLCASRRGGLYEQYFGPGTRLTVT.

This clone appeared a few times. The CDR3, as DNA: TGCAGCGCAGGGGACAGGGGCCAAGAGACCCAGTACTTC. Its translation: CSAGDRGQETQYF. The gene calls are TRBV29-1 and TRBJ2-5; 10 bases match TRBD1. Per germline, CDR1 SQVTM and CDR2 ANQGSEA. Trimming at V came to 7 bases and at J to 1 base, leaving 3 bases not matched to a gene. The CDR3 is made up of 13 amino acids.

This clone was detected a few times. CDR3 in amino acids: CASSQAGGGPDTQYF. CDR3 nucleotides: TGCGCCAGCAGCCAAGCGGGGGGGGGCCCAGATACGCAGTATTTT. The chain uses TRBV4-3 and TRBJ2-3; 8 bases match TRBD2. The CDR3 extends over 15 amino acids. Germline CDR1 reads LGHNA; CDR2 reads YSLEER. V shed 1 base, J shed 4 bases, and the junction held 4 bases outside the gene matches.

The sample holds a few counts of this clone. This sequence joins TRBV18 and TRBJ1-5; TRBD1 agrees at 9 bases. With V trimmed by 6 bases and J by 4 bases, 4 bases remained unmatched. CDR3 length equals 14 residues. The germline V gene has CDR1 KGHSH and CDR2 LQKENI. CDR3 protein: CASSPGTGNQPQHF. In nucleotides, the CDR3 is TGTGCCAGCTCGCCCGGGACAGGGAATCAGCCCCAGCATTTT.

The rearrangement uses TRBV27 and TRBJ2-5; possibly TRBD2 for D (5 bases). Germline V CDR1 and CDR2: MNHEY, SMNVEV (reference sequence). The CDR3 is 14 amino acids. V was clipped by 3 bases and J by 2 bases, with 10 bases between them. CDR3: CASSFRRGQETQYF. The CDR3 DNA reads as TGTGCCAGCAGTTTTCGTCGAGGGCAAGAGACCCAGTACTTC.

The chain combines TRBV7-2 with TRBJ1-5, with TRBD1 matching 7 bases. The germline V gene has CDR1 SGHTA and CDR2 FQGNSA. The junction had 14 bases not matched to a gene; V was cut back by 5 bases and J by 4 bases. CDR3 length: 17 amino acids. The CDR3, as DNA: TGTGCCAGCAGCCTTAGACAGGGTTTCGGCCAGAATCAGCCCCAGCATTTT. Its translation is CASSLRQGFGQNQPQHF.

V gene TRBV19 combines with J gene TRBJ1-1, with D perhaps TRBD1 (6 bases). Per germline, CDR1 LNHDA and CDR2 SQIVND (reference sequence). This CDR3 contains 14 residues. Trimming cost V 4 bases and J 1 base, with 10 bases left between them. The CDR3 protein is CASSKRQENTEAFF. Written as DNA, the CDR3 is TGTGCCAGTAGTAAAAGACAGGAGAACACTGAAGCTTTCTTT.

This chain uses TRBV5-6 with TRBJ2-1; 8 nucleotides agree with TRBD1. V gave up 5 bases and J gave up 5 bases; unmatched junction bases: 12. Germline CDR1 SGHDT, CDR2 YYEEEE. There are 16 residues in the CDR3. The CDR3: CASRLVLDRVNNEQFF. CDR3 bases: TGTGCCAGCAGACTGGTCTTGGACAGGGTTAACAATGAGCAGTTCTTC.